Listed here are 12 T cell receptor beta chains from one sample, sequenced in a study of T cell responses to AZD1222 COVID-19 vaccine. Here immunoSEQ multiplex PCR was the method, and the copy in TCRdb shows in-frame clones only, minus some. The sample contains 100,000 to 150,000 clones, around 84% of which appear only once. The sample in question was peripheral blood, obtained 28 days after the second AZD1222 dose. Receptors originate from an adult who received the AZD1222 COVID-19 vaccine.

This chain uses TRBV10-2 with TRBJ2-5; 8 bases are a match to TRBD1. With V trimmed by 3 bases and J by 1 base, 4 bases remained unmatched. Germline-derived CDR1 and CDR2 are WSHSY and SAAADI. The CDR3 runs 15 residues. This CDR3 is CASSERTGSQETQYF. In DNA form, the CDR3 reads TGCGCCAGCAGTGAAAGGACAGGGAGCCAAGAGACCCAGTACTTC.

Concerning this clone itself: The sample contains more than one DNA sequence encoding this CDR3. The CDR3 nucleotides read TGTGCCAGCTCGAACTACGAGCAGTACTTC. Its protein is CASSNYEQYF. The rearrangement joins TRBV11-2 to TRBJ2-7; D gene unclear. V lost 8 bases and J lost 3, with 5 bases in between. The CDR3 consists of 10 residues. The germline CDR1 and CDR2 sequences are SGHAT and FQNNGV.

The rearrangement links TRBV4-3 to TRBJ1-2; D gene ambiguous. This CDR3 has 15 residues. From germline, CDR1 is LGHNA and CDR2 YSLEER. The V gene lost 0 bases and the J gene lost 0 bases, with 8 bases spanning the gap. This CDR3 is CASSQDWGANYGYTF. The CDR3 nucleotides read TGCGCCAGCAGCCAAGATTGGGGAGCTAACTATGGCTACACCTTC.

This clone was seen just once. V gene TRBV12-3 or TRBV12-4 combines with J gene TRBJ2-1; TRBD2 is a possible D gene (5 bases). CDR3 size: 13 residues. Trimming took 2 bases from V and 9 from J, leaving 11 bases between them. CDR3 in DNA: TGTGCCAGCAGTTTAACGGGGATGGGTGAGCAGTTCTTC. Protein product: CASSLTGMGEQFF.

This rearrangement joins TRBV10-3 to TRBJ1-5, with D possibly TRBD1 on 5 matching bases. Between the trimmed V and J ends, which lost 4 bases and 10 bases, there was a span of 11 bases. There are 12 residues in the CDR3. CDR1 and CDR2 (germline): ENHRY, SYGVKD. CDR3 sequence: CAISADTVPQHF. CDR3 nucleotides: TGTGCCATCAGTGCGGACACCGTCCCCCAGCATTTT.

V and J are TRBV5-1 and TRBJ2-5, with TRBD2 as a possible D gene (6 bases). This CDR3 is 14 amino acids long. Germline values: CDR1 SGHRS, CDR2 YFSETQ. The V and J ends lost 3 bases and 4 bases respectively, with 13 bases between them. In DNA form, the CDR3 reads TGCGCCAGCAGCTCCAACCGGGGACTAGAGACCCAGTACTTC. As protein: CASSSNRGLETQYF.

The gene calls are TRBV25-1 and TRBJ1-2; D gene ambiguous. V lost 3 bases, J lost 8 bases, and 13 bases lay in between. CDR3 length: 13 amino acids. Germline V gives CDR1 MGHDK, CDR2 SYGVNS. The CDR3 region has the DNA TGTGCCAGCAGTGATCGACTGACGCAGGGCTACACCTTC. This sequence encodes CASSDRLTQGYTF.

The chain couples TRBV28 to TRBJ2-7; D assignment may be TRBD1 or TRBD2 (5 bases each). This CDR3 has 14 residues. Germline V gene lookup returns CDR1 MDHEN and CDR2 SYDVKM. With 2 bases removed from V and 8 bases from J, the gap between germline ends came to 16 bases. CDR3 in DNA: TGTGCCAGCAGTTTAGGGGGTGATAGTGTTAAGCAGTACTTC. This translates into CASSLGGDSVKQYF.

V is TRBV2 and J is TRBJ1-1; 9 nucleotides agree with TRBD1. Germline V lookup: CDR1 SNHLY, CDR2 FYNNEI. Germline trimming cut 4 bases from V and 2 bases from J; bases unmatched to any gene: 2. This CDR3 region has 14 residues. The CDR3 nucleotides are TGTGCCAGCAGTGGACAGGGGGTAAACACTGAAGCTTTCTTT. It specifies CASSGQGVNTEAFF.

The chain has TRBV7-2 and TRBJ1-2; D gene unclear. Germline V lookup: CDR1 SGHTA, CDR2 FQGNSA. The CDR3 totals 15 residues. Trimming removed 3 bases from V and 4 bases from J, with 15 bases in between. As DNA, the CDR3 is TGTGCCAGCAGCTTCGGGTACTCGGCGGGCTATGGCTACACCTTC. This codes for CASSFGYSAGYGYTF.

The chain uses TRBV5-6 and TRBJ2-1; 10 bases map to TRBD2. The length of the CDR3 is 18 residues. J gave up 2 bases and V 0 bases, and 8 bases lay outside the gene matches. In germline, CDR1 is SGHDT, CDR2 YYEEEE. CDR3 in amino acids: CASSLAGLADSAYNEQFF. In DNA form, the CDR3 reads TGTGCCAGCAGCTTGGCCGGACTAGCGGACTCAGCCTACAATGAGCAGTTCTTC.

V usage is TRBV15 and J usage is TRBJ1-1, with a possible D match to TRBD1 (5 bases). CDR1 LNHNV and CDR2 YYDKDF come from the germline V gene (reference sequence). V dropped 3 bases and J dropped 1 base, with 12 bases sitting between them. CDR3 length: 15 amino acids. The CDR3 DNA reads as TGTGCCACCAGCAGCCCTTCAAGGGGGAACACTGAAGCTTTCTTT. Amino acids: CATSSPSRGNTEAFF.